A single sample gave rise to the 9 T cell receptor beta chains below, sequenced in a study of T cells in Graves' hyperthyroidism and ophthalmopathy. TCR beta CDR3 sequences were amplified from RNA transcripts. During a first-round RT-PCR of the TCR CDR3, the HTBI primer set was used. In TCRdb, the multiplex PCR reads were re-called with MiXCR into one record per CDR3 protein. The data contain about 380,000 distinct CDR3 sequences, about 14% of them singletons. The sequenced sample was blood. These receptors were obtained from a woman aged 55-70 years with Graves' hyperthyroidism.

This clonotype came up many times. This chain uses TRBV29-1 with TRBJ2-2, with D tentatively TRBD1 (6 bases). This CDR3 has 13 residues. Between the trimmed V and J ends, which lost 6 bases and 8 bases, there was a span of 16 bases. Per germline, CDR1 SQVTM and CDR2 ANQGSEA. In nucleotides, the CDR3 is TGCAGCGTGGGGACACAGGGTTCTGGGGAGCTGTTTTTT. It specifies CSVGTQGSGELFF.

The sample holds many counts of this clonotype. This rearrangement joins TRBV20-1 to TRBJ2-3; 9 positions agree with TRBD1. The CDR3 runs 15 residues. Germline assignment: CDR1 DFQATT and CDR2 SNEGSKA (reference sequence). V lost 3 bases, J lost 3 bases, and 7 bases stayed unmatched. The CDR3 loop is CSARPGQGKTDTQYF. Here the CDR3 DNA reads TGCAGTGCTAGGCCTGGACAGGGGAAGACAGATACGCAGTATTTT.

The sample holds a few counts of this clonotype. V is TRBV5-1 and J is TRBJ2-1; 9 bases match TRBD1. Losses at the gene ends were 2 bases for V and 4 bases for J; bases not matched to a gene: 1. The CDR3 totals 14 residues. The germline CDR1 and CDR2 sequences are SGHRS and YFSETQ. The CDR3 spells CASSLQGAYNEQFF. CDR3 nucleotides: TGCGCCAGCAGCTTACAGGGGGCTTACAATGAGCAGTTCTTC.

The CDR3, as DNA: TGTGCCAGCAGCTTAGGACTAGCGGAGCTACCCTACGAGCAGTACTTC. Its protein product is CASSLGLAELPYEQYF. The genes are TRBV7-2 and TRBJ2-7; TRBD2 matches at 9 bases. Germline lookup yields CDR1 SGHTA and CDR2 FQGNSA. V lost 1 base, J lost 2 bases, and 6 bases stayed unmatched. This CDR3 comprises 16 residues.

The sample holds many counts of this clonotype. The rearrangement links TRBV6-1 to TRBJ1-5, with D unresolved. The germline CDR1 and CDR2 sequences are MNHNS and SASEGT. The CDR3 loop spans 13 amino acids. V dropped 4 bases and J dropped 4 bases, with 8 bases sitting between them. CDR3 nucleotides: TGTGCCAGCAGTGCTCTAGATAATCAGCCCCAGCATTTT. Its protein is CASSALDNQPQHF.

This clonotype has at least ten counts. This sequence joins TRBV7-9 and TRBJ2-7; 7 nucleotides match TRBD2. Germline V gives CDR1 SEHNR, CDR2 FQNEAQ (reference sequence). J was trimmed by 3 bases and V by 6 bases; bases with no gene match: 11. The CDR3 is 15 residues long. CDR3: CASSSSGLDGYEQYF. The CDR3 region has the DNA TGTGCCAGCAGTTCTTCCGGACTAGACGGCTACGAGCAGTACTTC. Full variable domain (remainder filled in from reference TRBV7-9 and TRBJ2-7): DTGVSQNPRHKITKRGQNVTFRCDPISEHNRLYWYRQTLGQGPEFLTYFQNEAQLEKSRLLSDRFSAERPKGSFSTLEIQRTEQGDSAMYLCASSSSGLDGYEQYFGPGTRLTVT.

The chain recombines TRBV11-2 with TRBJ1-1; tentatively, D is TRBD1 (5 bases). Germline V gives CDR1 SGHAT, CDR2 FQNNGV. V lost 1 base and J lost 6, with 15 bases in between. CDR3 length: 15 residues. The CDR3 spells CASSLGWGLSPEAFF. CDR3 DNA: TGTGCCAGCAGCTTAGGATGGGGACTTTCTCCTGAAGCTTTCTTT.

At least ten counts were recorded for this clonotype. The V call is TRBV27, the J call TRBJ2-5; D call uncertain. This CDR3 comprises 15 residues. Germline loops: CDR1 MNHEY, CDR2 SMNVEV (reference sequence). V shed 10 bases and J shed 5 bases, with 23 bases lying between them. Written as DNA, the CDR3 is TGTGCCAAAACACGGGCAGGCCTAAACGAGGAGACCCAGTACTTC. Translating gives CAKTRAGLNEETQYF.

In its sample, this clonotype was seen many times. The J gene is TRBJ2-7, the V gene TRBV20-1; D uncertain. V gave up 3 bases and J gave up 4 bases, with 19 bases separating them. Germline V lookup: CDR1 DFQATT, CDR2 SNEGSKA (reference sequence). This CDR3 spans 15 amino acids. CDR3 coding DNA: TGCAGTGCTAGGGAGAGGTCGCAGGTCGGTTACGAGCAGTACTTC. Protein product: CSARERSQVGYEQYF.